This TCR beta chain was identified during a study of T cell changes during pregnancy in multiple sclerosis. There are 13 residues in the CDR3. Trimming shortened V by 3 bases and J by 2 bases, and 7 bases separated the two germline ends. The V gene's germline CDR1 is MNHNS and CDR2 SASEGT. Data came from immunoSEQ multiplex PCR; TCRdb stores just in-frame clones and leaves some out. The sample yields approximately 130,000 clones, over 85% seen once. The V and J genes are TRBV6-1 and TRBJ1-2; TRBD1 might be the D (5 bases). The input for sequencing was peripheral blood, taken before pregnancy. The TCR was taken from a female donor with multiple sclerosis, enrolled in a pregnancy study. This CDR3 is CASSDSGNYGYTF. Here the CDR3 DNA reads TGTGCCAGCAGTGATTCAGGGAACTATGGCTACACCTTC.